The clone carrying this TCR beta chain was counted only a few times. What it binds is not known. The data were taken from a study of CD8 T cells in ankylosing spondylitis. Overall study findings and caveats: Disease-linked clones proved CD8+ and comparatively uncommon in peripheral blood. Seven to nine highly homologous variants formed a TCR beta motif that appeared characteristic of ankylosing spondylitis blood. Existing reports had already noted some motif variants in reactive arthritis synovial fluid and blood.

Each TCR beta library was made by quantitative 5'-RACE that incorporated molecular barcodes. One entry per CDR3 protein, called by TCRdb with MiXCR from the 5' RACE reads. The sample holds 190,000 or so distinct CDR3 sequences, roughly 12% seen once. This receptor was taken from a male donor with ankylosing spondylitis or in good health (not recorded which). Sequenced input: blood, either unsorted or a sorted T cell fraction (not recorded which).

The CDR3 spells CASSSDIGNEKLFF. CDR3 DNA: TGTGCCAGCAGCTCCGACATCGGGAATGAAAAACTGTTTTTT. The chain links TRBV7-7 to TRBJ1-4, with D unclear. The CDR3 spans 14 residues. Germline V gene sequence: CDR1 SSHAT, CDR2 FNYEAQ (reference sequence). Trimming took 4 bases from V and 5 from J, leaving 11 bases between them.